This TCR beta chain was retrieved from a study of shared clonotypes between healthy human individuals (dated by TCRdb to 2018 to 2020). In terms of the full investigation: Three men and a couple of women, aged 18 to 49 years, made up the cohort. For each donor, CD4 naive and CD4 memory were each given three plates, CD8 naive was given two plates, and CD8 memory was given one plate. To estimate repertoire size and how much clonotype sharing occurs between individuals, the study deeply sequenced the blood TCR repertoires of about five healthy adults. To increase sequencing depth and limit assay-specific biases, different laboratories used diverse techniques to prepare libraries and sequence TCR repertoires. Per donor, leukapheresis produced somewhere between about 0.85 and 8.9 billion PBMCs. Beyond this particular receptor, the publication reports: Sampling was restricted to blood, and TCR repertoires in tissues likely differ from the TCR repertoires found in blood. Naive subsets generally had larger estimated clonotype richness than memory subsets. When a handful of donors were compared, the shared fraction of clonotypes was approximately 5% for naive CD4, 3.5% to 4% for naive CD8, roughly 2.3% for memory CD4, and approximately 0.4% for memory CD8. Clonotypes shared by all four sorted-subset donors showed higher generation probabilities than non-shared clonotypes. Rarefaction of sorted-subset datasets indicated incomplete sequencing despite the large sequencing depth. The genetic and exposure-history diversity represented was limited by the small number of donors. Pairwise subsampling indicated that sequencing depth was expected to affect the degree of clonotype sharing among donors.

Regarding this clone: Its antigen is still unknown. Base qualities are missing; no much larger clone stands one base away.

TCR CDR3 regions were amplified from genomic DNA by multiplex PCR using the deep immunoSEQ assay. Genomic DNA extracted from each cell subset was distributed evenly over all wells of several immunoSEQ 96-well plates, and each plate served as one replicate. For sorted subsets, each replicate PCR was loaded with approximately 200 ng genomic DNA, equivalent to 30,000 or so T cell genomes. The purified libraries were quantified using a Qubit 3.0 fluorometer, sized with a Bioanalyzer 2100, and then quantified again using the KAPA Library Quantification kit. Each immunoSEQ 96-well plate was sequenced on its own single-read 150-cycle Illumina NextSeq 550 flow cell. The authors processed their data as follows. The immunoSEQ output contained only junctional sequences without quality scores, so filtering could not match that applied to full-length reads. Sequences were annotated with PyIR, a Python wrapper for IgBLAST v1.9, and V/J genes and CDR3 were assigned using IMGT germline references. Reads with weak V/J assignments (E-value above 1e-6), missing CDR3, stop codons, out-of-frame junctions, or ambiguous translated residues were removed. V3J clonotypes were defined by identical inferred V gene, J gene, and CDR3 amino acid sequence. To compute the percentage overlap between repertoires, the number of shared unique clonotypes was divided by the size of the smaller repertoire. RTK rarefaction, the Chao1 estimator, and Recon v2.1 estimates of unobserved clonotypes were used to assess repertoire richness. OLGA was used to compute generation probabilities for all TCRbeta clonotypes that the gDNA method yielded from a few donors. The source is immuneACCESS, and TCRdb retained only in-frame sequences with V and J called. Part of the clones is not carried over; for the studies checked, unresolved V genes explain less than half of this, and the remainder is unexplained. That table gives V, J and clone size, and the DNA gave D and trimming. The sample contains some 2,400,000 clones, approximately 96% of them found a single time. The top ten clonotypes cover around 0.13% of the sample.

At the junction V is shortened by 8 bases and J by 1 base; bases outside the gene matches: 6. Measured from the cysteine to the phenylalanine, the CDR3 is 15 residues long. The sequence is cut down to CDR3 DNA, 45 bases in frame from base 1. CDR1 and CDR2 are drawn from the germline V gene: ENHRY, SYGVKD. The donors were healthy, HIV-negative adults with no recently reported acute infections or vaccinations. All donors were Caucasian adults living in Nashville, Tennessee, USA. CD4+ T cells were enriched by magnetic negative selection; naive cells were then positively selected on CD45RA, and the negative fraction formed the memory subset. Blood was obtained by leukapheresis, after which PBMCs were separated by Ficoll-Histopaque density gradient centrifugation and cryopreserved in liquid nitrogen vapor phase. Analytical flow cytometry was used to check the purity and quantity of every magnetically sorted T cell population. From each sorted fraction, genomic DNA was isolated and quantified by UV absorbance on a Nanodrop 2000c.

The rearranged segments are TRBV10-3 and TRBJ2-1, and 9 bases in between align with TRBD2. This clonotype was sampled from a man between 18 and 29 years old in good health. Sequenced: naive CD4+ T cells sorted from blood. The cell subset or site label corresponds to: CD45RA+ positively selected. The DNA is TGTGCCATCTCTAGCGGGAAAGGATCCTACAATGAGCAGTTCTTC. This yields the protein CAISSGKGSYNEQFF.